The rows below give T cell receptor beta chains drawn from one sample of a study of sequential checkpoint blockade in melanoma. Produced via immunoSEQ multiplex PCR; TCRdb's table is partial and in-frame only. In the table there are 25,000 to 35,000 clones, over 60% of which are singletons. Specimen: CD8+ T cells sorted from blood (inferred from file names), collected from a patient given nivolumab and ipilimumab in sequence. The receptors stem from a human donor with melanoma. Both conserved end residues are part of each CDR3. The order of the fields is J gene, V gene, clone size, D gene, CDR3 DNA, CDR3 protein. D genes are given only for firm matches. Clone size is given for some rows only: seen once, a few or many times, or a class if the clone is expanded.

J: TRBJ2-3
V: TRBV4-3
size: -
D: TRBD2
DNA: TGCGCCAGCAGCCAGCTCTGGGGTAGCGGGGGCACAGATACGCAGTATTTT
CDR3: CASSQLWGSGGTDTQYF

J: TRBJ2-1
V: TRBV19
size: few
D: TRBD2
DNA: TGTGCCAGTAGGGTGACTAGCGCGTACAATGAGCAGTTCTTC
CDR3: CASRVTSAYNEQFF

J: TRBJ1-2
V: TRBV5-1
size: -
D: TRBD1
DNA: TGCGCCAGCAGCAACCGACAGGGAGGAAGTGGCTACACCTTC
CDR3: CASSNRQGGSGYTF

J: TRBJ1-1
V: TRBV21-1
size: few
D: -
DNA: TGTGCCAGCAGCAAAGCGGCGGGACAGGCGAACACTGAAGCTTTCTTT
CDR3: CASSKAAGQANTEAFF

J: TRBJ2-1
V: TRBV7-6
size: -
D: -
DNA: TGTGCCAGCAGCGACTTCGAGGGTGCTAATGAGCAGTTCTTC
CDR3: CASSDFEGANEQFF

J: TRBJ2-5
V: TRBV6-5
size: -
D: -
DNA: TGTGCCAGCAGCTCGATGGGGGGGCTCGTAGAGACCCAGTACTTC
CDR3: CASSSMGGLVETQYF

J: TRBJ1-3
V: TRBV4-1
size: -
D: -
DNA: TGCGCCAGCGGACCTCCCGGGGGGACGGATGGAAACACCATATATTTT
CDR3: CASGPPGGTDGNTIYF

J: TRBJ2-6
V: TRBV4-1
size: -
D: TRBD2
DNA: TGCGCCAGCAGCGCGGGGGGACACCCAACGGCTGGGGCCAACGTCCTGACTTTC
CDR3: CASSAGGHPTAGANVLTF

J: TRBJ1-2
V: TRBV28
size: -
D: TRBD1
DNA: TGTGCCAGCAGTGGACAGGGGAACTATGGCTACACCTTC
CDR3: CASSGQGNYGYTF

J: TRBJ2-5
V: TRBV5-6
size: few
D: -
DNA: TGTGCCAGCAGCTTCAGGGGTGGAGCGGAGACCCAGTACTTC
CDR3: CASSFRGGAETQYF

J: TRBJ1-2
V: TRBV5-4
size: -
D: -
DNA: TGTGCCAGCAGCTTGTTCGCAGGGAAAGCTGGCTACACCTTC
CDR3: CASSLFAGKAGYTF

J: TRBJ1-2
V: TRBV28
size: -
D: TRBD1
DNA: TGTGCCAGCAGTTTGGGGTTGGGACAGGGGGCGAATAACTATGGCTACACCTTC
CDR3: CASSLGLGQGANNYGYTF

J: TRBJ2-7
V: TRBV5-4
size: -
D: -
DNA: TGTGCCAGCAGCTTTCGGGGGGCCGGCGAGCAGTACTTC
CDR3: CASSFRGAGEQYF

J: TRBJ2-7
V: TRBV30
size: -
D: -
DNA: TGTGCCTGGAGACAGGGCACCTACGAGCAGTACTTC
CDR3: CAWRQGTYEQYF

J: TRBJ2-7
V: TRBV7-9
size: -
D: -
DNA: TGTGCCAGCAGCTTCGGCGGATGGGAGCAGTACTTC
CDR3: CASSFGGWEQYF

J: TRBJ1-1
V: TRBV4-3
size: -
D: -
DNA: TGCGCCAGCAGCCAGACCCTCCAGGGTACCGAAGCTTTCTTT
CDR3: CASSQTLQGTEAFF

J: TRBJ2-3
V: TRBV28
size: -
D: -
DNA: TGTGCCAGCAGTTCACCCAGCGCGTTCACAGATACGCAGTATTTT
CDR3: CASSSPSAFTDTQYF

J: TRBJ2-1
V: TRBV19
size: -
D: -
DNA: TGTGCCAGTAGTATAACTTCAGGGATTGTCTCCTACAATGAGCAGTTCTTC
CDR3: CASSITSGIVSYNEQFF

J: TRBJ2-5
V: TRBV30
size: -
D: -
DNA: TGTGCCTGGGGACTACACCAAGAGACCCAGTACTTC
CDR3: CAWGLHQETQYF

J: TRBJ2-3
V: TRBV4-1
size: -
D: -
DNA: TGCGCCAGCAGCCAACACCGACAGGGACGGGAGGGCACCGATACGCAGTATTTT
CDR3: CASSQHRQGREGTDTQYF

J: TRBJ2-7
V: TRBV14
size: -
D: -
DNA: TGTGCCAGCAGCCCGCGGGTGGGGTTCTACGAGCAGTACTTC
CDR3: CASSPRVGFYEQYF

J: TRBJ2-7
V: TRBV4-3
size: -
D: TRBD1
DNA: TGCGCCAGCAGCCAAGATCCGGGGACAGGGCCCGACGAGCAGTACTTC
CDR3: CASSQDPGTGPDEQYF

J: TRBJ1-4
V: TRBV7-9
size: few
D: -
DNA: TGTGCCAGCGCGTACCCCGTCGGGACTCTCGATGAAAAACTGTTTTTT
CDR3: CASAYPVGTLDEKLFF

J: TRBJ2-5
V: TRBV19
size: -
D: -
DNA: TGTGCCAGTAGTGTCGGGACTTTTAGTTCGTACCAAGAGACCCAGTACTTC
CDR3: CASSVGTFSSYQETQYF

J: TRBJ2-3
V: TRBV4-3
size: -
D: TRBD2
DNA: TGCGCCAGCAGCCAAGATCTGACTAGCGGGAGAGTAGCAGATACGCAGTATTTT
CDR3: CASSQDLTSGRVADTQYF

J: TRBJ2-2
V: TRBV4-3
size: -
D: -
DNA: TGCGCCAGCAGCCTAGGGGTCCTCACCGGGGAGCTGTTTTTT
CDR3: CASSLGVLTGELFF

J: TRBJ2-2
V: TRBV27
size: -
D: -
DNA: TGTGCCAGCAGTTTAAGAACGGTCGACACCGGGGAGCTGTTTTTT
CDR3: CASSLRTVDTGELFF

J: TRBJ2-3
V: TRBV15
size: -
D: TRBD2
DNA: TGTGCCACCAGCAGCCCTGAAGGTCTGACTAGCGGGAGCACAGATACGCAGTATTTT
CDR3: CATSSPEGLTSGSTDTQYF

J: TRBJ2-7
V: TRBV30
size: -
D: TRBD1
DNA: TGTGCCTGGAGTGAACTTGGGACAGGAGCTGGGGGGCAGTACTTC
CDR3: CAWSELGTGAGGQYF

J: TRBJ2-7
V: TRBV4-1
size: once
D: TRBD1
DNA: TGCGCCAGCAGCCAATCCCCAGGGGGCTACGAGCAGTACTTC
CDR3: CASSQSPGGYEQYF

J: TRBJ2-1
V: TRBV29-1
size: -
D: -
DNA: TGCAGCGTGAGACCCGAGGATGAGCAGTTCTTC
CDR3: CSVRPEDEQFF

J: TRBJ1-3
V: TRBV10-3
size: few
D: TRBD1
DNA: TGTGCCATCAGGCCGGACAGGGCATCCTTCTCTGGAAACACCATATATTTT
CDR3: CAIRPDRASFSGNTIYF

J: TRBJ1-2
V: TRBV7-8
size: -
D: -
DNA: TGTGCCAGCAGCCGGGGAATAGAGGGCTACACCTTC
CDR3: CASSRGIEGYTF

J: TRBJ2-3
V: TRBV4-1
size: -
D: -
DNA: TGCGCCAGCAGCCAAGCGCCCAGGGGAGATACGCAGTATTTT
CDR3: CASSQAPRGDTQYF

J: TRBJ2-3
V: TRBV6-4
size: few
D: -
DNA: TGTGCCAGCAGTGACTATGCGACAGGATCAGCAGATACGCAGTATTTT
CDR3: CASSDYATGSADTQYF

J: TRBJ2-1
V: TRBV28
size: few
D: -
DNA: TGTGCCAGCAGTTTAGGAGCTGCTAATGAGCAGTTCTTC
CDR3: CASSLGAANEQFF

J: TRBJ1-2
V: TRBV6-5
size: -
D: -
DNA: TGTGCCAGCAGTCCTACCAACGACAGAATCTATGGCTACACCTTC
CDR3: CASSPTNDRIYGYTF

J: TRBJ2-7
V: TRBV5-6
size: -
D: -
DNA: TGTGCCAGCAGCGATGGACAAGCCTCGTACGAGCAGTACTTC
CDR3: CASSDGQASYEQYF

J: TRBJ2-7
V: TRBV4-2
size: -
D: -
DNA: TGTGCCAGCAGCCAAGAAACAGGGAACGAGCAGTACTTC
CDR3: CASSQETGNEQYF

J: TRBJ2-1
V: TRBV28
size: -
D: -
DNA: TGTGCCAGCAGCATTCGGACAGACGGCAATGAGCAGTTCTTC
CDR3: CASSIRTDGNEQFF

J: TRBJ1-6
V: TRBV7-3
size: -
D: -
DNA: TGTGCCAGCAGCTTATCTGGGGCAGCTTATAATTCACCCCTCCACTTT
CDR3: CASSLSGAAYNSPLHF

J: TRBJ1-2
V: TRBV4-1
size: -
D: -
DNA: TGCACCAGCAGCCAAGCTGGCGGCACCTATGGCTACACCTTC
CDR3: CTSSQAGGTYGYTF

J: TRBJ1-1
V: TRBV19
size: -
D: -
DNA: TGTGCCAGTAGTCTGACAGTTAAGAACACTGAAGCTTTCTTT
CDR3: CASSLTVKNTEAFF

J: TRBJ1-3
V: TRBV10-3
size: -
D: -
DNA: TGTGCCATTCAGGGATCTACCTCGGGAAACACCATATATTTT
CDR3: CAIQGSTSGNTIYF

J: TRBJ2-1
V: TRBV6-4
size: -
D: TRBD1
DNA: TGTGCCAGCAGTCCCTTCCTACAGGGGTACAATGAGCAGTTCTTC
CDR3: CASSPFLQGYNEQFF

J: TRBJ2-3
V: TRBV7-8
size: -
D: TRBD2
DNA: TGTGCCAGCAGCTCCTCGGGGGGGTCAGATACGCAGTATTTT
CDR3: CASSSSGGSDTQYF

J: TRBJ2-7
V: TRBV9
size: -
D: -
DNA: TGTGCCAGCAGCCCAGGAGGGGGCCGTCGCGAGCAGTACTTC
CDR3: CASSPGGGRREQYF

J: TRBJ1-6
V: TRBV7-9
size: -
D: -
DNA: TGTGCCAGCACAGGGGAAGGTTCACCCCTCCACTTT
CDR3: CASTGEGSPLHF